Listed below are T cell receptor beta chains from one sample, sequenced in a study of T cells in Graves' hyperthyroidism and ophthalmopathy. TCRdb fed the multiplex PCR reads into MiXCR, producing one record per CDR3 protein. The sample contains some 600,000 distinct CDR3 sequences, roughly 13% of which appear only once. The sample comprised blood. These receptors all come from a woman younger than 45 with Graves' hyperthyroidism that later progressed to Graves' ophthalmopathy. Each CDR3 is given with its conserved first and last residue. D genes are given only for firm matches. Clone sizes are given selectively: once, few, many, or a class where the clone is expanded.

size: few; D: NA; V: TRBV12-3/TRBV12-4; J: TRBJ2-4; DNA: TGTGCCAGCAGTTTCGATGTAAAAAACATTCAGTACTTC; CDR3: CASSFDVKNIQYF
size: NA; D: NA; V: TRBV6-2/TRBV6-3; J: TRBJ2-2; DNA: TGTGCCAGCACCTTTCTATTGAAAACCGGGGAGCTGTTTTTT; CDR3: CASTFLLKTGELFF
size: few; D: NA; V: TRBV6-5; J: TRBJ1-5; DNA: TGTGCCAGCAGTTACTCGAGCAGGGGACGTTATAGCAATCAGCCCCAGCATTTT; CDR3: CASSYSSRGRYSNQPQHF
size: NA; D: NA; V: TRBV19; J: TRBJ2-3; DNA: TGTGCCAGTATGGGGCTTCGAGATACGCAGTATTTT; CDR3: CASMGLRDTQYF
size: many; D: NA; V: TRBV5-1; J: TRBJ1-3; DNA: TGCGCCAGCAGCATCGACGTGAGCTCTGGAAACACCATATATTTT; CDR3: CASSIDVSSGNTIYF
size: few; D: TRBD2; V: TRBV20-1; J: TRBJ2-1; DNA: TGCAGTGCTAGAGACCGTGGGGGGGTTTACAATGAGCAGTTCTTC; CDR3: CSARDRGGVYNEQFF
size: few; D: TRBD2; V: TRBV18; J: TRBJ2-5; DNA: TGTGCCAGCTCACCAGGCGGGACTAGCGGGGCAGAGACCCAGTACTTC; CDR3: CASSPGGTSGAETQYF
size: many; D: TRBD1; V: TRBV27; J: TRBJ1-1; DNA: TGTGCCAGCAGTTCCAACCGGGACAGGTCCACTGAAGCTTTCTTT; CDR3: CASSSNRDRSTEAFF
size: few; D: NA; V: TRBV4-1; J: TRBJ1-5; DNA: TGCGCCAGCAGCCGACTTCCTCTACAGCCCCAGCATTTT; CDR3: CASSRLPLQPQHF
size: many; D: NA; V: TRBV12-3/TRBV12-4; J: TRBJ2-2; DNA: TGTGCCAGCAGGAGACATGAGGACGGGGAGCTGTTTTTT; CDR3: CASRRHEDGELFF
size: many; D: NA; V: TRBV7-2; J: TRBJ2-4; DNA: TGTGCCAGCAGCTTACCCAGGGGCCCCAGAAACATTCAGTACTTC; CDR3: CASSLPRGPRNIQYF
size: many; D: NA; V: TRBV2; J: TRBJ1-1; DNA: TGTGCCGGGGGACTCGGGGGGGGACGAAGTTCTTTGAACACTGAAGCTTTCTTT; CDR3: CAGGLGGGRSSLNTEAFF
size: many; D: NA; V: TRBV20-1; J: TRBJ2-3; DNA: TGCAGTGCCTGGGGGCGCACAGATACGCAGTATTTT; CDR3: CSAWGRTDTQYF
size: many; D: NA; V: TRBV12-3/TRBV12-4; J: TRBJ2-7; DNA: TGTGCCAGCAGCCCTACCGAGAAATCCTACGAGCAGTACTTC; CDR3: CASSPTEKSYEQYF
size: NA; D: TRBD2; V: TRBV28; J: TRBJ2-1; DNA: TGTGCCAGCAGTTCTATGGGCTTGGGAGTGGGGGGGGAAGGCTACAATGAGCAGTTCTTC; CDR3: CASSSMGLGVGGEGYNEQFF
size: few; D: NA; V: TRBV7-9; J: TRBJ1-4; DNA: TGTGCCAGCAGCTTAGCAACCGGGGGCGATGAAAAACTGTTTTTT; CDR3: CASSLATGGDEKLFF
size: few; D: TRBD1; V: TRBV7-9; J: TRBJ1-6; DNA: TGTGCCAGCAGCTTAGTTACAGGGGGTAATTCACCCCTCCACTTT; CDR3: CASSLVTGGNSPLHF
size: many; D: NA; V: TRBV18; J: TRBJ1-5; DNA: TGTGCCAGCTCACCCACAGGGTATGCGAGCAATCAGCCCCAGCATTTT; CDR3: CASSPTGYASNQPQHF
size: NA; D: TRBD2; V: TRBV11-1; J: TRBJ2-3; DNA: TGTGCCAGCAGCCAACGACTAGCGGGAGAAGGATCAGATACGCAGTATTTT; CDR3: CASSQRLAGEGSDTQYF
size: many; D: NA; V: TRBV7-2; J: TRBJ2-5; DNA: TGTGCCAGCAGCTTAGGTAGTAACCGGGAGACCCAGTACTTC; CDR3: CASSLGSNRETQYF
size: once; D: NA; V: TRBV7-2; J: TRBJ2-3; DNA: TGTGCCAGCAGCTTAAGGCGGAACACAGATACGCAGTATTTT; CDR3: CASSLRRNTDTQYF
size: few; D: NA; V: TRBV18; J: TRBJ1-4; DNA: TGTGCCAGCTCACCACAGGAAGGGGTTTATGAAAAACTGTTTTTT; CDR3: CASSPQEGVYEKLFF
size: few; D: NA; V: TRBV5-4; J: TRBJ1-1; DNA: TGTGCCAGCAGCTTGGAAAAGGCAGGGAGGCCTGAAGCTTTCTTT; CDR3: CASSLEKAGRPEAFF
size: many; D: TRBD2; V: TRBV20-1; J: TRBJ2-3; DNA: TGCAGTGCCGGCGGGAGGGCGTCAGATACGCAGTATTTT; CDR3: CSAGGRASDTQYF
size: many; D: NA; V: TRBV27; J: TRBJ1-4; DNA: TGTGCCAGCAGTTCGGGTGAAAAACTGTTTTTT; CDR3: CASSSGEKLFF
size: once; D: TRBD1; V: TRBV20-1; J: TRBJ1-4; DNA: TGCAGTGTCCGACAGGGTTATTTTAATGAAAAACTGTTTTTT; CDR3: CSVRQGYFNEKLFF
size: NA; D: NA; V: TRBV5-1; J: TRBJ2-7; DNA: TGCGCCAGCAGTCCGGACCGACCCTACGAGCAGTACTTC; CDR3: CASSPDRPYEQYF
size: many; D: NA; V: TRBV10-3; J: TRBJ1-5; DNA: TGTGCATCAGGAGGGAGCAATCAGCCCCAGCATTTT; CDR3: CASGGSNQPQHF
size: many; D: TRBD2; V: TRBV20-1; J: TRBJ2-3; DNA: TGCAGTGCTAGTCCCGGGACTAGCGGGACCTACGACACAGATACGCAGTATTTT; CDR3: CSASPGTSGTYDTDTQYF
size: many; D: NA; V: TRBV28; J: TRBJ2-1; DNA: TGTGCCAGCAGCCCTCAGTTTGATGAGCAGTTCTTC; CDR3: CASSPQFDEQFF
size: once; D: NA; V: TRBV19; J: TRBJ1-4; DNA: TGTGCCAGTAAGGGGACTCGGGCGGATGAAAAACTGTTTTTT; CDR3: CASKGTRADEKLFF
size: many; D: TRBD2; V: TRBV7-9; J: TRBJ2-7; DNA: TGTGCCAGCAGCTGGGGCGGGGGGGCCTACGAGCAGTACTTC; CDR3: CASSWGGGAYEQYF
size: many; D: NA; V: TRBV30; J: TRBJ1-1; DNA: TGTGCCTGGAGAGGGATGAACACTGAAGCTTTCTTT; CDR3: CAWRGMNTEAFF
size: NA; D: TRBD1; V: TRBV29-1; J: TRBJ2-7; DNA: TGCAGCGTTGAGAGGGACAGGGGCTCCTACGAGCAGTACTTC; CDR3: CSVERDRGSYEQYF
size: NA; D: TRBD1; V: TRBV6-5; J: TRBJ2-2; DNA: TGTGCCAGCAGTTACCAAACAGGGGCGGCCGGGGAGCTGTTTTTT; CDR3: CASSYQTGAAGELFF
size: NA; D: NA; V: TRBV2; J: TRBJ1-1; DNA: TGTGCCAGCAGGCCAAACCAGAACACTGAAGCTTTCTTT; CDR3: CASRPNQNTEAFF
size: NA; D: NA; V: TRBV27; J: TRBJ2-6; DNA: TGTGCCAGCAGTTTATCGTGGGCCAACGTCCTGACTTTC; CDR3: CASSLSWANVLTF
size: many; D: TRBD2; V: TRBV5-8; J: TRBJ2-5; DNA: TGTGCCAGCAGCTTGCTCGTGGCGGGAGCGTGGGAGACCCAGTACTTC; CDR3: CASSLLVAGAWETQYF
size: NA; D: NA; V: TRBV11-3; J: TRBJ2-2; DNA: TGTGCCAGCAGCCCCTTCGGCGGCTACTATCAACCGAACACCGGGGAGCTGTTTTTT; CDR3: CASSPFGGYYQPNTGELFF
size: many; D: NA; V: TRBV9; J: TRBJ2-2; DNA: TGTGCCAGCAGCGTAGTGACTCCAGGTTGGTTTGAATTGAACACCGGGGAGCTGTTTTTT; CDR3: CASSVVTPGWFELNTGELFF
size: many; D: TRBD1; V: TRBV29-1; J: TRBJ2-7; DNA: TGCAGCGTCTTTTCCGGGACAGGGAGGAACGAGCAGTACTTC; CDR3: CSVFSGTGRNEQYF
size: many; D: NA; V: TRBV29-1; J: TRBJ1-2; DNA: TGCAGCGTTGGTGTAGAGGGCTACACCTTC; CDR3: CSVGVEGYTF
size: many; D: NA; V: TRBV6-2/TRBV6-3; J: TRBJ2-7; DNA: TGTGCCAGCCGGGACAAAGCCTACGAGCAGTACTTC; CDR3: CASRDKAYEQYF
size: NA; D: TRBD1; V: TRBV28; J: TRBJ1-1; DNA: TGTGCCAGCAGTACCCCCCGGACAGGGGACACTGAAGCTTTCTTT; CDR3: CASSTPRTGDTEAFF
size: many; D: NA; V: TRBV24-1; J: TRBJ2-1; DNA: TGTGCCACCAGGGACTTTACAGGGGGGGATGAGCAGTTCTTC; CDR3: CATRDFTGGDEQFF
size: many; D: TRBD1; V: TRBV28; J: TRBJ1-1; DNA: TGTGCCAGCGGGGGACAGGCGAACACTGAAGCTTTCTTT; CDR3: CASGGQANTEAFF
size: many; D: NA; V: TRBV5-1; J: TRBJ2-7; DNA: TGCGCCAGCAGTCTTCACAGGGACTACGAGCAGTACTTC; CDR3: CASSLHRDYEQYF
size: many; D: NA; V: TRBV12-3/TRBV12-4; J: TRBJ1-3; DNA: TGTGCCAGCAGTTTACCGGAATTTAGTGGAAACACCATATATTTT; CDR3: CASSLPEFSGNTIYF
size: NA; D: NA; V: TRBV7-3; J: TRBJ1-2; DNA: TGTGCCAGCACCCCCGGGACATCGCCTAACTATGGCTACACCTTC; CDR3: CASTPGTSPNYGYTF
size: many; D: NA; V: TRBV7-2; J: TRBJ2-5; DNA: TGTGCCAGCAGCTTAGATGGTCAGAAAGAGACCCAGTACTTC; CDR3: CASSLDGQKETQYF
size: many; D: NA; V: TRBV7-8; J: TRBJ2-6; DNA: TGTGCCAGCAGCTTGGCCCGATTTGGGGCTGGGGCCAACGTCCTGACTTTC; CDR3: CASSLARFGAGANVLTF
size: many; D: TRBD1; V: TRBV19; J: TRBJ1-1; DNA: TGTGCCAGTAGTATAATGACAGGGGTGAACACTGAAGCTTTCTTT; CDR3: CASSIMTGVNTEAFF